This TCR beta chain was recovered during a study of blood T cell repertoires in COVID-19. Study-level information: PBMCs, B-cell-depleted T cells, or T cells provided the cDNA or gDNA that made up the material.

Looked up from germline, CDR1 is MDHEN and CDR2 is SYDVKM. The CDR3 runs to 18 residues. V lost 7 bases, J lost 5 bases, and 18 bases stayed unmatched. Profiled with immunoSEQ multiplex PCR; TCRdb holds only in-frame clones, not every one. The data contain about 180,000 clones, roughly nine tenths of them singletons. This TCR was recovered from a woman aged 25 to 39 with active or convalescent COVID-19. The V call is TRBV28, the J call TRBJ2-2; 8 positions match TRBD1. The sample taken for sequencing was peripheral blood. The CDR3 sequence is CASNPHPGQARSTGELFF. DNA for the CDR3: TGTGCCAGCAACCCGCACCCGGGACAGGCTAGATCTACCGGGGAGCTGTTTTTT.